Listed below are T cell receptor beta chains from one sample, sequenced in a study of shared clonotypes between healthy human individuals. Using immunoSEQ multiplex PCR, the repertoire was profiled, and TCRdb retains in-frame clones only, with some absent. The profile shows around 2,000,000 clones, 85% to 95% of them singletons. Sequencing was carried out using naive CD4+ T cells sorted from blood. The receptors were sampled from a man between 18 and 29 years old in good health. The CDR3 runs from the conserved cysteine through the conserved F or W. A D gene is named only where the DNA matches it firmly. Some rows mark clone size as missing; the rest say once, few, many or name a class of expanded clone.

.	TRBV13	.	TRBJ2-7	CASSIDGVPGREQYF	TGTGCCAGCAGCATAGACGGGGTCCCAGGCCGGGAGCAGTACTTC
.	TRBV6-1	.	TRBJ1-4	CASIRLQGLNEKLFF	TGTGCCAGCATTCGATTACAGGGTCTTAATGAAAAACTGTTTTTT
.	TRBV11-2	TRBD1	TRBJ2-1	CASNDRVPYNEQFF	TGTGCCAGCAACGACAGGGTTCCCTACAATGAGCAGTTCTTC
once	TRBV6-1	TRBD2	TRBJ2-5	CASRLAGQETQYF	TGTGCCAGCAGACTAGCGGGCCAAGAGACCCAGTACTTC
.	TRBV7-2	TRBD1	TRBJ2-7	CASSFDRASSYEQYF	TGTGCCAGCAGCTTTGACAGGGCGAGCTCCTACGAGCAGTACTTC
.	TRBV5-1	.	TRBJ1-4	CASSLAWPREKLFF	TGCGCCAGCAGCTTGGCTTGGCCTCGCGAAAAACTGTTTTTT
.	TRBV19	TRBD1	TRBJ2-7	CASSDAGTGAYEQYF	TGTGCCAGTAGCGACGCCGGGACAGGGGCCTACGAGCAGTACTTC
.	TRBV5-1	.	TRBJ1-1	CASSRGPGEYTEAFF	TGCGCCAGCAGCCGGGGCCCAGGGGAATACACTGAAGCTTTCTTT
.	TRBV5-1	.	TRBJ1-6	CASSLGTKGDNSPLHF	TGCGCCAGCAGCTTGGGCACCAAGGGAGATAATTCACCCCTCCACTTT
once	TRBV6-5	TRBD1	TRBJ1-1	CASSNTGGSNTEAFF	TGTGCCAGCAGTAACACAGGGGGCTCTAACACTGAAGCTTTCTTT
.	TRBV2	.	TRBJ1-4	CASSKGGKLFF	TGTGCCAGCAGCAAGGGGGGAAAACTGTTTTTT
.	TRBV6-5	.	TRBJ2-7	CASSYLGSYEQYF	TGTGCCAGCAGTTACCTGGGATCCTACGAGCAGTACTTC
.	TRBV5-4	.	TRBJ1-6	CASSLTGTFNASSYNSPLHF	TGTGCCAGCAGCTTGACCGGGACATTCAACGCGAGCTCCTATAATTCACCCCTCCACTTT
.	TRBV19	.	TRBJ1-2	CASSTQGGPNYGYTF	TGTGCCAGTAGTACCCAGGGTGGTCCTAACTATGGCTACACCTTC
once	TRBV5-1	TRBD1	TRBJ2-2	CASSQTGSAGELFF	TGCGCCAGCAGCCAGACAGGGTCGGCGGGGGAGCTGTTTTTT
.	TRBV11-2	.	TRBJ2-7	CASSLMDRLSYEQYF	TGTGCCAGCAGCTTAATGGACAGACTCTCCTACGAGCAGTACTTC
.	TRBV18	.	TRBJ2-5	CASSPKGETQYF	TGTGCCAGCTCACCAAAAGGAGAGACCCAGTACTTC
.	TRBV12-5	.	TRBJ2-7	CASGLVRLTSYEQYF	TGTGCTAGTGGTTTGGTACGGCTCACCTCCTACGAGCAGTACTTC
.	TRBV27	TRBD1	TRBJ2-7	CASSFPGQGGEQYF	TGTGCCAGCAGTTTCCCCGGACAGGGCGGCGAGCAGTACTTC
.	TRBV29-1	TRBD1	TRBJ2-3	CSAGQGLVSDTQYF	TGCAGCGCTGGACAGGGGCTGGTCTCAGATACGCAGTATTTT
.	TRBV28	TRBD1	TRBJ1-2	CASSLEGAAPRVGYTF	TGTGCCAGCAGTTTAGAGGGGGCAGCCCCAAGGGTTGGCTACACCTTC
.	TRBV19	.	TRBJ2-6	CASSIRQGSSGANVLTF	TGTGCCAGTAGTATTAGGCAGGGGAGCTCTGGGGCCAACGTCCTGACTTTC
many	TRBV30	TRBD1	TRBJ1-5	CAWSVLGTGLGSPQHF	TGTGCCTGGAGTGTACTGGGGACAGGGCTTGGATCGCCCCAGCATTTT
.	TRBV6-1	TRBD1	TRBJ2-3	CASPGQGGWKQYF	TGTGCCAGCCCGGGACAGGGTGGTTGGAAGCAGTATTTT
.	TRBV28	.	TRBJ2-7	CASSTTGNYEQYF	TGTGCCAGCAGTACCACCGGCAACTACGAGCAGTACTTC
.	TRBV5-1	.	TRBJ2-2	CASSKGQNTGELFF	TGCGCCAGCAGCAAGGGACAGAACACCGGGGAGCTGTTTTTT
.	TRBV6-6	.	TRBJ2-7	CASSYGGLGRLEQYF	TGTGCCAGCAGTTATGGGGGCCTAGGCCGGCTCGAGCAGTACTTC
.	TRBV7-9	.	TRBJ2-7	CASSLDIALDLLYF	TGTGCCAGCAGCTTAGATATCGCCTTGGATTTGCTGTACTTC
.	TRBV2	.	TRBJ1-1	CASSLNTEAFF	TGTGCCAGCAGCCTTAACACTGAAGCTTTCTTT
.	TRBV6-1	TRBD1	TRBJ1-2	CASTDRDRANGYTF	TGTGCCAGCACTGACAGGGATCGAGCGAATGGCTACACCTTC
.	TRBV7-9	.	TRBJ2-7	CASSLGAATTYEQYF	TGTGCCAGCAGCTTAGGGGCAGCCACTACCTACGAGCAGTACTTC
.	TRBV6-5	.	TRBJ1-1	CASSYPRGAWGTEAFF	TGTGCCAGCAGTTACCCGCGGGGGGCGTGGGGCACTGAAGCTTTCTTT
.	TRBV5-4	TRBD2	TRBJ2-5	CASSLTGGYQETQYF	TGTGCCAGCAGCTTGACGGGGGGGTACCAAGAGACCCAGTACTTC
.	TRBV7-6	TRBD2	TRBJ2-4	CASSLSSGGRKNIQYF	TGTGCCAGCAGCTTGTCTAGCGGGGGGCGTAAAAACATTCAGTACTTC
.	TRBV4-3	.	TRBJ2-6	CASSQARSSGANVLTF	TGCGCCAGCAGCCAAGCCCGGAGCTCTGGGGCCAACGTCCTGACTTTC
once	TRBV29-1	TRBD1	TRBJ2-1	CSVDRGINEQFF	TGCAGCGTTGACAGGGGGATAAATGAGCAGTTCTTC
.	TRBV30	TRBD2	TRBJ2-5	CAWGLAAGETQYF	TGTGCCTGGGGACTAGCCGCCGGAGAGACCCAGTACTTC
.	TRBV6-1	.	TRBJ2-1	CASRKDSSYNEQFF	TGTGCCAGCAGGAAGGACAGCTCCTACAATGAGCAGTTCTTC
.	TRBV5-4	TRBD1	TRBJ2-7	CASSLTGGMDEQYF	TGTGCCAGCAGCTTAACAGGGGGCATGGACGAGCAGTACTTC
.	TRBV10-1	.	TRBJ2-7	CASSESRQPYVKQYF	TGCGCCAGCAGTGAGTCGAGACAGCCCTATGTGAAGCAGTACTTC
.	TRBV11-2	.	TRBJ2-7	CASSFITGHPASYEQYF	TGTGCCAGCAGCTTTATTACCGGGCATCCGGCTTCCTACGAGCAGTACTTC
.	TRBV7-2	TRBD1	TRBJ2-2	CASSPRQGDTGELFF	TGTGCCAGCAGCCCCCGACAGGGCGACACCGGGGAGCTGTTTTTT
.	TRBV7-8	TRBD1	TRBJ2-1	CASSLTGQGNNEQFF	TGTGCCAGCAGCTTAACGGGACAGGGTAACAATGAGCAGTTCTTC
.	TRBV10-3	TRBD1	TRBJ2-5	CAISGGRGNQETQYF	TGTGCCATCAGTGGTGGCAGGGGGAACCAAGAGACCCAGTACTTC
.	TRBV2	.	TRBJ2-7	CATHPDGSYEQYF	TGTGCCACCCACCCCGACGGCTCCTACGAGCAGTACTTC
.	TRBV11-3	.	TRBJ2-2	CASSFQPASRELFF	TGTGCCAGCAGCTTTCAACCCGCCTCGCGGGAGCTGTTTTTT
.	TRBV19	TRBD1	TRBJ1-5	CASRDRGGNQPQHF	TGTGCCAGTAGAGACAGGGGGGGCAATCAGCCCCAGCATTTT
.	TRBV6-4	.	TRBJ2-1	CASSDSSQSSYNEQFF	TGTGCCAGCAGTGACTCGAGCCAGAGCTCCTACAATGAGCAGTTCTTC
.	TRBV7-2	.	TRBJ2-7	CASSLGQPTYEQYF	TGTGCCAGCAGCTTAGGTCAACCTACCTACGAGCAGTACTTC
.	TRBV18	.	TRBJ2-5	CASSRTAQETQYF	TGTGCCAGCTCCCGTACCGCCCAAGAGACCCAGTACTTC
.	TRBV18	.	TRBJ2-2	CASSHGTVNTGELFF	TGTGCCAGCTCACACGGGACGGTGAACACCGGGGAGCTGTTTTTT
.	TRBV7-2	TRBD1	TRBJ1-3	CASSPGQNSGNTIYF	TGTGCCAGCAGCCCGGGACAGAACTCTGGAAACACCATATATTTT
.	TRBV28	.	TRBJ1-1	CASSLIASGPGEKAFF	TGTGCCAGCAGTTTAATTGCGTCGGGGCCAGGCGAAAAGGCTTTCTTT
.	TRBV5-1	.	TRBJ2-5	CASSLGSGQETQYF	TGCGCCAGCAGCTTGGGGTCAGGGCAAGAGACCCAGTACTTC
few	TRBV7-2	TRBD1	TRBJ1-6	CASSLGQGSKDSPLHF	TGTGCCAGCAGCCTTGGACAGGGCTCCAAGGATTCACCCCTCCACTTT
.	TRBV19	.	TRBJ1-4	CASSMGRENEKLFF	TGTGCCAGTAGTATGGGCAGGGAGAATGAAAAACTGTTTTTT
.	TRBV14	.	TRBJ1-6	CASSQESRENSPLHF	TGTGCCAGCAGCCAAGAATCAAGGGAGAATTCACCCCTCCACTTT
.	TRBV7-8	TRBD1	TRBJ1-1	CASSRDRATEAFF	TGTGCCAGCAGCCGGGACAGGGCCACTGAAGCTTTCTTT
once	TRBV6-5	TRBD2	TRBJ2-7	CASSYRLAGDQQYF	TGTGCCAGCAGTTACCGGCTAGCGGGAGACCAGCAGTACTTC
.	TRBV15	.	TRBJ1-5	CATRIGGNQPQHF	TGTGCCACCAGGATCGGGGGTAATCAGCCCCAGCATTTT